This T cell receptor (beta chain) was identified during a study of blood T cells in healthy people across ages. CDR3 length equals 12 residues. With 7 bases removed from V and 4 bases from J, the gap between germline ends came to 8 bases. Germline CDR1 is SEHNR and CDR2 is FQNEAQ (reference sequence). A second PCR, run for roughly 7 to 12 cycles, used a sample-barcoded 5' primer plus a J-beta primer mix. TCRdb reprocessed the 5' RACE reads with MiXCR, giving one entry per CDR3 protein. The table lists about 750,000 distinct CDR3 sequences, about 55% of them singletons. The sequencing sample was made of blood. The chain carries TRBV7-9 and TRBJ2-1; no firm D call. This TCR derives from a man at least 80 years old in good health. The CDR3 coding sequence is TGTGCCAGCACCCTGGGGTACAATGAGCAGTTCTTC. Its protein is CASTLGYNEQFF.